This TCR beta chain derives from a study of CD4 T cell repertoires in COVID-19. Study information: Other coronavirus spike proteins restimulated relabeled CFSE-low cells expanded with IL-2 for ten to eleven days. Findings and caveats of the study: In SARS-CoV and/or HKU1 spike cultures, between about 6 and 25% of SARS-CoV-2 clonotypes reappeared. Suggested intraclonal diversification: top SARS-CoV-2-reactive clonotypes appeared in two or three memory subsets.

A note on this clone: The antigen remains unidentified.

Assay: immunoSEQ multiplex PCR; the TCRdb copy retains only in-frame clones and omits some. This table holds about 22,000 clones, over 75% found once. These memory T cells were uncultured and sequenced directly after ex vivo isolation. The CDR3 runs 16 residues. Trimming took 2 bases from V and 4 from J; bases not matched to a gene: 9. CDR1 SGHTA and CDR2 FQGNSA come from the germline V gene. The input for sequencing was central memory CD4+ T cells from blood, taken before the COVID-19 pandemic. The origin of this receptor is a human donor who had COVID-19. The chain joins TRBV7-2 to TRBJ1-2; 8 bases are shared with TRBD1. CDR3 sequence: CASSLLGGQGGYGYTF. CDR3 sequence (DNA): TGTGCCAGCAGCTTACTCGGCGGACAGGGCGGCTATGGCTACACCTTC. The full variable domain, its missing parts supplied by reference TRBV7-2 and TRBJ1-2, is GAGVSQSPSNKVTEKGKDVELRCDPISGHTALYWYRQSLGQGLEFLIYFQGNSAPDKSGLPSDRFSAERTGGSVSTLTIQRTQQEDSAVYLCASSLLGGQGGYGYTFGSGTRLTVV.